This is a list of T cell receptor beta chains from one sample in a study of blood T cell repertoires in COVID-19. Here immunoSEQ multiplex PCR was the method, and the copy in TCRdb shows in-frame clones only, minus some. The table records approximately 140,000 clones, 79% of them present only once. The material sequenced was peripheral blood. Receptors originate from a man aged 60 to 75 with acute or convalescent COVID-19. The CDR3 runs from the conserved cysteine through the conserved F or W. The D gene is left open where the match is weak. A row's size may be missing; if present it is once, few, many or a size class.

j_call clone_size d_call v_call cdr3_nt cdr3_aa
TRBJ1-2 . . TRBV4-1 TGCGCCAGCAGCCCCGTGTCTACAGGCCCCTATGGCTACACCTTC CASSPVSTGPYGYTF
TRBJ2-2 . . TRBV11-3 TGTGCCAGCAGCTTCGAGACCGGGGAGCTGTTTTTT CASSFETGELFF
TRBJ2-7 . . TRBV7-8 TGTGCCAGCAGCCCCTCCGGGGTACCCTACGAGCAGTACTTC CASSPSGVPYEQYF
TRBJ1-4 . . TRBV5-1 TGCGCCAGCAGCGAGGGAGGGGCACCGGCAACTAATGAAAAACTGTTTTTT CASSEGGAPATNEKLFF
TRBJ1-6 . TRBD1 TRBV7-8 TGTGCCAGCAGCGCTCGGGACAGGACAAATTCACCCCTCCACTTT CASSARDRTNSPLHF
TRBJ2-5 . TRBD2 TRBV11-3 TGTGCCAGCAGCTTGTCCCCGAGGACTAGCGGCCAAGAGACCCAGTACTTC CASSLSPRTSGQETQYF
TRBJ1-2 . TRBD1 TRBV5-4 TGTGCCAGCAGCTTCGACAGGGATCCGAGCTATGGCTACACCTTC CASSFDRDPSYGYTF
TRBJ2-7 few . TRBV19 TGTGCCAGTAGTGGCGGGGAGTTTTCCTACGAGCAGTACTTC CASSGGEFSYEQYF
TRBJ1-1 . . TRBV6-6 TGTGCCAGCAGTTACTCACAGGGAATGGCAGGAACTGAAGCTTTCTTT CASSYSQGMAGTEAFF
TRBJ2-7 . . TRBV10-3 TGTGCCATCAGTGCCCAGGTCTACGAGCAGTACTTC CAISAQVYEQYF
TRBJ1-5 . TRBD1 TRBV15 TGTGCCACCAGCAGGGCGTCACAGGGGGGGTTTAGCAATCAGCCCCAGCATTTT CATSRASQGGFSNQPQHF
TRBJ1-4 . . TRBV10-1 TGCGCCAGACTATTCCAAGCAACTAATGAAAAACTGTTTTTT CARLFQATNEKLFF
TRBJ2-3 once TRBD1 TRBV30 TGTGCCTGGAGTGCGGGGCAGGGGGCAATAATAGATACGCAGTATTTT CAWSAGQGAIIDTQYF
TRBJ2-1 . . TRBV10-3 TGTGCCATCAGTGATTCGGCGGGGAACAATGAGCAGTTCTTC CAISDSAGNNEQFF
TRBJ1-1 . . TRBV30 TGTGCCTGGAGAAGGGGGGGCCAAGGCACTGAAGCTTTCTTT CAWRRGGQGTEAFF
TRBJ1-3 . . TRBV29-1 TGCAGCGCCTCCTTGGCCGGAAACACCATATATTTT CSASLAGNTIYF
TRBJ1-1 . TRBD1 TRBV6-4 TGTGCCAGGAGCCGACAGGGCCACACTGAAGCTTTCTTT CARSRQGHTEAFF
TRBJ2-1 . . TRBV6-5 TGTGCCAGCAGGCACCTGGCGGGGCAATACAATGAGCAGTTCTTC CASRHLAGQYNEQFF
TRBJ2-1 . . TRBV27 TGTGCCAGCAGTCCCCGATCGGGGTATGAGCAGTTCTTC CASSPRSGYEQFF
TRBJ1-2 few TRBD1 TRBV2 TGTGCCAGCATCAGGGGGCTAGGCTATGGCTACACCTTC CASIRGLGYGYTF
TRBJ1-2 . . TRBV19 TGTGCCAGTAGTACTGCTAGGTATGGCTACACCTTC CASSTARYGYTF
TRBJ2-3 once TRBD2 TRBV28 TGTGCCAGCAGTTCCCCTAGCGGGAGGGCAGATACGCAGTATTTT CASSSPSGRADTQYF
TRBJ2-1 . TRBD2 TRBV27 TGTGCCAGCAGACTGGGACTAGCGGGAGGTGAGCAGTTCTTC CASRLGLAGGEQFF
TRBJ1-5 . . TRBV27 TGTGCCAGCAGGATAACAGGGTATTCCTCGCAGCCCCAGCATTTT CASRITGYSSQPQHF
TRBJ1-5 . TRBD1 TRBV11-2 TGTGCCAGCAGCCGGACAGGGATGCATCAGCCCCAGCATTTT CASSRTGMHQPQHF
TRBJ1-2 . . TRBV6-2/TRBV6-3 TGTGCCAGCAGTGAGGACATTCCCTATGGCTACACCTTC CASSEDIPYGYTF
TRBJ2-2 . . TRBV19 TGTGCCAGTAGTATAGGGACTCGGAACACCGGGGAGCTGTTTTTT CASSIGTRNTGELFF
TRBJ1-3 . . TRBV5-4 TGTGCCAGCAGCTTGTTCGTGGGGGCGGCTGGAAACACCATATATTTT CASSLFVGAAGNTIYF
TRBJ2-5 . . TRBV13 TGTGCCAGCACCCCTTCTTACTATCGGAACCAAGAGACCCAGTACTTC CASTPSYYRNQETQYF